Each of the 9 T cell receptor beta chains below was sequenced from the same sample in a study of blood T cells in healthy people across ages. A second PCR of roughly 7 to 11 cycles used a sample-barcoded 5' primer and a J-beta primer mix. TCRdb re-called the 5' RACE reads through MiXCR, storing one row per CDR3 protein. The table includes about 1 million distinct CDR3 sequences, more than 40% detected once. The sample was blood. These receptors originate from a woman in her fifties or sixties in good health.

The chain uses TRBV20-1 and TRBJ2-1; the D call may be TRBD1 or TRBD2 (5 bases each). The CDR3 is made up of 12 amino acids. The ends were cut back, 6 bases at V and 15 bases at J, with 21 bases in the middle. Germline CDR1 is DFQATT and CDR2 is SNEGSKA (reference sequence). CDR3 residues: CSASRDSRDLFF. The CDR3 nucleotides read TGCAGTGCCAGCCGTGACAGCCGGGATCTGTTCTTC.

This clonotype was found a few times. The V call is TRBV2, the J call TRBJ2-5; D perhaps matches TRBD1 (6 bases). The J call is in doubt because the DNA end fits TRBJ2-7 better. The V gene's germline CDR1 is SNHLY and CDR2 FYNNEI. The CDR3 sequence is 10 residues long. The CDR3 sequence is CASQGREQYF. The CDR3 DNA reads as TGTGCTTCGCAGGGGCGCGAGCAGTACTTC.

The chain employs TRBV5-1 and TRBJ1-1; D is ambiguous. V was shortened by 1 base and J by 0 bases, with 13 bases between the two germline ends. Germline lookup yields CDR1 SGHRS and CDR2 YFSETQ. The CDR3 consists of 16 residues. CDR3 bases: TGCGCCAGCAGCTTGACACCATTGGCGGTGAACACTGAAGCTTTCTTT. Translated: CASSLTPLAVNTEAFF.

This chain uses TRBV7-9 with TRBJ2-4; TRBD1 agrees at 12 bases. Germline V gene sequence: CDR1 SEHNR, CDR2 FQNEAQ (reference sequence). The CDR3 covers 15 residues. The ends lost 5 bases at V and 13 bases at J; junction bases unmatched: 12. This CDR3 reads CASSTPGQGAYKQYF. DNA for the CDR3: TGTGCCAGCAGCACTCCGGGACAGGGGGCTTACAAGCAGTACTTC.

With respect to this clonotype: The junction shows a germline mismatch at one end, possibly a read error. CDR3 sequence (DNA): TGTGCGAGCAAGGCTAGCCTTGGGTACAATGAGCAGTTCTTC. Protein: CASKASLGYNEQFF. This chain joins TRBV27 and TRBJ2-1; D is perhaps TRBD2 (5 bases). This CDR3 comprises 14 residues. From germline, CDR1 is MNHEY and CDR2 SMNVEV (reference sequence).

On this clonotype: Possible read error: a much larger clone is one base away. This chain uses TRBV5-6 with TRBJ2-1; 11 nucleotides align to TRBD2. The CDR3 spans 16 residues. Germline CDR1 reads SGHDT; CDR2 reads YYEEEE. CDR3 nucleotide sequence: TGTGCCAGCAGCTTTACCGGGACTAGCGGACTCAATGAGCAGTCCTTC. Its translation: CASSFTGTSGLNEQSF.

The V gene is TRBV6-6, the J gene TRBJ2-7; tentative D call: TRBD1 (6 bases). Germline V CDR1 and CDR2: MNHNY, SVGAGI (reference sequence). The CDR3 runs 17 residues. V shed 2 bases and J shed 3 bases, with 20 bases lying between them. Here the CDR3 reads CASSYRIGRGANYEQYF. CDR3 sequence (DNA): TGTGCCAGCAGTTACCGCATTGGCAGGGGCGCGAACTACGAGCAGTACTTC.

This clonotype was counted between two and nine times. The chain links TRBV20-1 to TRBJ2-7; D might be TRBD2 (6 bases). This CDR3 spans 14 amino acids. The V end was cut by 6 bases, the J end by 1 base, with 16 bases between. Germline V gene sequence: CDR1 DFQATT, CDR2 SNEGSKA (reference sequence). CDR3 amino acids: CSAQWGVSSYEQYF. In DNA form, the CDR3 reads TGCAGTGCCCAGTGGGGGGTCTCGTCCTACGAGCAGTACTTC.

For this clonotype: The junction shows a germline mismatch at one end, possibly a read error. J is TRBJ1-5 and V is TRBV6-2 or TRBV6-3; D may be TRBD1 (6 bases). The CDR3 length is 16 residues. Germline V lookup: CDR1 MNHEY, CDR2 SVGEGT. CDR3 nucleotides: TGTGCCAGCAGAGCCCTCTCGGGTGGGGACAATCAGCCCCGGCATTTT. Its translation: CASRALSGGDNQPRHF.